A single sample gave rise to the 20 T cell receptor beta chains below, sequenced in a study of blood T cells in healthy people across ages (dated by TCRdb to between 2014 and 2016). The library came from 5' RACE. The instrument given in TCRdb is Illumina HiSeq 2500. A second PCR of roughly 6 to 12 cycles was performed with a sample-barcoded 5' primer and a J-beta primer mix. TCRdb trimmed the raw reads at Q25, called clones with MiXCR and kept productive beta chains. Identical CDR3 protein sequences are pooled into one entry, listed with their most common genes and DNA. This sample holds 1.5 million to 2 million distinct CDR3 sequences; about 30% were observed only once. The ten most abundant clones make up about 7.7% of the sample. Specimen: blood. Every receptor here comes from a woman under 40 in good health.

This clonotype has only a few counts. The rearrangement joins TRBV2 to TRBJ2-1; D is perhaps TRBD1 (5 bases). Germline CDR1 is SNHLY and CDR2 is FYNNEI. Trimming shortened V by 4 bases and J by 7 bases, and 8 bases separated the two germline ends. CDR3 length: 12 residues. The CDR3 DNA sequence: TGTGCCAGCAGTGGGGGCGAAAATGAGCAGTTCTTC. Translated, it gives CASSGGENEQFF.

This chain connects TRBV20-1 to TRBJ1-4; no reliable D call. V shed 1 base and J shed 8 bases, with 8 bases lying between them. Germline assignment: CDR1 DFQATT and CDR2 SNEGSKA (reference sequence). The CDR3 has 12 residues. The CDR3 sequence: CSARVREEKLFF. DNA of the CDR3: TGCAGTGCTAGAGTTCGCGAAGAAAAACTGTTTTTT.

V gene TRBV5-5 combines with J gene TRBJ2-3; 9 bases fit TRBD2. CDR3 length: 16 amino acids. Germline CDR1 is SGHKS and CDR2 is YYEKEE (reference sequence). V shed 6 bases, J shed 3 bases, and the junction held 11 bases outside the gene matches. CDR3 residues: CASNQPGTSMTDTQYF. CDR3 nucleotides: TGTGCCAGCAACCAGCCCGGGACTAGCATGACAGATACGCAGTATTTT.

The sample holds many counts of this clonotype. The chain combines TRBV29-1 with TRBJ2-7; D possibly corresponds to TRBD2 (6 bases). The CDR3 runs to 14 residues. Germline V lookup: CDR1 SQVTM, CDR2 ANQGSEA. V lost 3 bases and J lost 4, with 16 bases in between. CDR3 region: CSVEKGGMAYEQYF. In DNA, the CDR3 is TGCAGCGTTGAGAAAGGCGGGATGGCATACGAGCAGTACTTC.

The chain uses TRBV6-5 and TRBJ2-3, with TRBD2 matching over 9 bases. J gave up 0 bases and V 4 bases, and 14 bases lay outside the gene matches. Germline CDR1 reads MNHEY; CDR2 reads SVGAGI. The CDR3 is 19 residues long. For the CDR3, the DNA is TGTGCCAGCAGTTCCCCATTTCCTGCAGCGGGAGGAAGCACAGATACGCAGTATTTT. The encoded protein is CASSSPFPAAGGSTDTQYF.

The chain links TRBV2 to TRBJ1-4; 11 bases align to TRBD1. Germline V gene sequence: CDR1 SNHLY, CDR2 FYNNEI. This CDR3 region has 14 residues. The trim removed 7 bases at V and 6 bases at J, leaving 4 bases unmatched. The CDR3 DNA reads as TGTGCCAGCAATCCGGGACAGGGGGATGAAAAACTGTTTTTT. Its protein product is CASNPGQGDEKLFF.

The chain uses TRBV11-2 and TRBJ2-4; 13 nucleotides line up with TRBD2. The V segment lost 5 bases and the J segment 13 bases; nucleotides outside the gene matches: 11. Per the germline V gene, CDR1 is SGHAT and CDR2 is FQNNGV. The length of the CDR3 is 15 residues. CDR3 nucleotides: TGTGCCAGCAGCCCACTAGCGGGGGGGCCCCCCGTGCAGTACTTC. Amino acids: CASSPLAGGPPVQYF.

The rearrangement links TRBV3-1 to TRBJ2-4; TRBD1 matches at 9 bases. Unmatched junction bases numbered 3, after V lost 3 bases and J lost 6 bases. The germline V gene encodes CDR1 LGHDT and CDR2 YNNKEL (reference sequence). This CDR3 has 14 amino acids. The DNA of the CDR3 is TGTGCCAGCAGCCATCCGACAGGGGGAAACATTCAGTACTTC. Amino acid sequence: CASSHPTGGNIQYF.

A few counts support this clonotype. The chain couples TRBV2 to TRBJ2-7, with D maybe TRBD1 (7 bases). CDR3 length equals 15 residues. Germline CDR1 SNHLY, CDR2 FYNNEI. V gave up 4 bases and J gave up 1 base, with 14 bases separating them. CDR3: CASSVPGGSSYEQYF. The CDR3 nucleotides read TGTGCCAGCAGTGTACCAGGGGGGAGTTCCTACGAGCAGTACTTC.

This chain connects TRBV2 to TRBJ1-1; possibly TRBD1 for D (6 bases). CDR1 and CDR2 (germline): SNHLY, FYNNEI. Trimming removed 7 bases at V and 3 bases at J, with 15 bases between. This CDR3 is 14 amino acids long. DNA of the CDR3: TGTGCCAGCACCGAGCGCGGGGGCTACACTGAAGCTTTCTTT. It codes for CASTERGGYTEAFF.

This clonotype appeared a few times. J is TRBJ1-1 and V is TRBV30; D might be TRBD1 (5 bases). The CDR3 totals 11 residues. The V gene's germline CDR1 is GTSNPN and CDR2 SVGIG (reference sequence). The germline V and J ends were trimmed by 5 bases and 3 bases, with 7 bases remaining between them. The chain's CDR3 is CAWDRDTEAFF. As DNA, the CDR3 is TGTGCCTGGGACAGAGACACTGAAGCTTTCTTT. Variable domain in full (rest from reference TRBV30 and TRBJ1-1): SQTIHQWPATLVQPVGSPLSLECTVEGTSNPNLYWYRQAAGRGLQLLFYSVGIGQISSEVPQNLSASRPQDRQFILSSKKLLLSDSGFYLCAWDRDTEAFFGQGTRLTVV.

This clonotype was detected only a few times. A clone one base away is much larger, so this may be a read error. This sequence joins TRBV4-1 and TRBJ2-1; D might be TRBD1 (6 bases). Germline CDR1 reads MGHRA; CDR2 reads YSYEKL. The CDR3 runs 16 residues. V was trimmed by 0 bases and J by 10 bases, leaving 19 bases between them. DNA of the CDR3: TGCGCCAGCAGCCAAGACCGGGACACAGCCTCCTACGAGCAGTTCTTC. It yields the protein CASSQDRDTASYEQFF.

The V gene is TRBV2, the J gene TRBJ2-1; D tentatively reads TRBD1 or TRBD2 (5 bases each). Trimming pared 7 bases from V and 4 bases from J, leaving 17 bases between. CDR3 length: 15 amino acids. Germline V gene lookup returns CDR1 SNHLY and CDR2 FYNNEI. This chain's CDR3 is CASTGDGAGYNEQFF. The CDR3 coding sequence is TGTGCCAGCACTGGGGACGGAGCCGGGTACAATGAGCAGTTCTTC. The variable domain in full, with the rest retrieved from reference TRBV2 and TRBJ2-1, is EPEVTQTPSHQVTQMGQEVILRCVPISNHLYFYWYRQILGQKVEFLVSFYNNEISEKSEIFDDQFSVERPDGSNFTLKIRSTKLEDSAMYFCASTGDGAGYNEQFFGPGTRLTVL.

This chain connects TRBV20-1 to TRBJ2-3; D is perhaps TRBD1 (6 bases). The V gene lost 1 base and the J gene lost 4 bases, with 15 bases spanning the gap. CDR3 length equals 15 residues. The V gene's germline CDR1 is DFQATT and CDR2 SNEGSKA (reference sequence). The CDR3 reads CSARAGYRVSDTQYF. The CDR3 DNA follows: TGCAGTGCTAGAGCGGGCTACAGGGTTTCAGATACGCAGTATTTT.

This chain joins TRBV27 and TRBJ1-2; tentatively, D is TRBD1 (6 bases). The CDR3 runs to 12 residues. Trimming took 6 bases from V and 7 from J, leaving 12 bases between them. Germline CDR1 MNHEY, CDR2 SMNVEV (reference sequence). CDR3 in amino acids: CASSGRGGGYTF. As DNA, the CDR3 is TGTGCCAGCAGCGGCAGGGGTGGTGGCTACACCTTC.

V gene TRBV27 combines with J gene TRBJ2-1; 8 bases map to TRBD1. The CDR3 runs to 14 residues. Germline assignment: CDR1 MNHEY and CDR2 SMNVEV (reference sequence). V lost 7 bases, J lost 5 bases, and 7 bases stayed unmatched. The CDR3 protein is CASIGDRWNNEQFF. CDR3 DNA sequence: TGTGCCAGCATTGGGGACAGGTGGAACAATGAGCAGTTCTTC.

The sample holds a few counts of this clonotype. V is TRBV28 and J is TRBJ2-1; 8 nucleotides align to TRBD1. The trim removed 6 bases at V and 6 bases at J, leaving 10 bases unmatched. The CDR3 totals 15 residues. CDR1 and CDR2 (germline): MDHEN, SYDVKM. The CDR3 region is CASRPSGQGLNEQFF. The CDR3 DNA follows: TGTGCCAGCAGGCCAAGCGGACAGGGCCTCAATGAGCAGTTCTTC.

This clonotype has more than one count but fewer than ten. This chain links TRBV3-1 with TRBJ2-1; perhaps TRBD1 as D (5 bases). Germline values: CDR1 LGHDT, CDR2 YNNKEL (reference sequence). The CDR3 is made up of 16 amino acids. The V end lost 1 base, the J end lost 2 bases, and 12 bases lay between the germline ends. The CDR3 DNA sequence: TGTGCCAGCAGCCAAGGCCCAGGGAACCCCTACAATGAGCAGTTCTTC. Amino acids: CASSQGPGNPYNEQFF.

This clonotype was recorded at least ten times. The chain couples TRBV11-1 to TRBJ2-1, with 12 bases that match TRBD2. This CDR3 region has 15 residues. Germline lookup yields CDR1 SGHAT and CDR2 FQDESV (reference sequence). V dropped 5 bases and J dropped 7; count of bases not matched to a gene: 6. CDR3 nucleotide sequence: TGTGCCAGCAGCCAGACTAGCGGGGGAAGGAATGAGCAGTTCTTC. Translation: CASSQTSGGRNEQFF.

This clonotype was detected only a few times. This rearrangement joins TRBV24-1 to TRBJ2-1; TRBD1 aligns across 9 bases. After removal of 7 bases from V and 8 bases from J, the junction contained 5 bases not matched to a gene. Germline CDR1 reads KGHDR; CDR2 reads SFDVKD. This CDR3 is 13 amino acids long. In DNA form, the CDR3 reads TGTGCCACCAGCGGACAGGGGAACGATGAGCAGTTCTTC. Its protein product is CATSGQGNDEQFF.